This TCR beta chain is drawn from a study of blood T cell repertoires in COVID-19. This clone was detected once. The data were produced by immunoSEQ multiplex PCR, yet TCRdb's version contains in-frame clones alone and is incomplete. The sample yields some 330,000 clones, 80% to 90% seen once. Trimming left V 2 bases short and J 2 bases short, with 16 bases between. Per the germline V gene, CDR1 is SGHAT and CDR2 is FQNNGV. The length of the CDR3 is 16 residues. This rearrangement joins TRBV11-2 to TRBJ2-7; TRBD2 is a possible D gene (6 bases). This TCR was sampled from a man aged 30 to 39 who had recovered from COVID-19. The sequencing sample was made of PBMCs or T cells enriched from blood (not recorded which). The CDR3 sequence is CASSLSGWGVAYEQYF. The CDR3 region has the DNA TGTGCCAGCAGCTTATCGGGTTGGGGGGTAGCCTACGAGCAGTACTTC.